This TCR beta chain stems from a study of post-analysis software for immune sequencing data. Study-wide results and limits: Comparison of patients with controls showed five TRBV segments more frequent in patients, TRBV5-6, TRBV5-1 and TRBV20-1 among them. Samples prepared in the same batch strongly co-clustered by F measure.

As to this clonotype: Its antigen is still unknown.

The TCR beta cDNA libraries contained unique molecular identifiers. TCRdb independently ran MiXCR on the PCR reads; one entry per CDR3 protein. In the table there are fewer than 550,000 distinct CDR3 sequences, less than 40% of which are singletons. The CDR3 has 13 amino acids. The V and J ends lost 2 bases and 5 bases respectively, with 9 bases between them. The V gene's germline CDR1 is MNHEY and CDR2 SVGAGI. This rearrangement joins TRBV6-5 to TRBJ2-5; D unclear. The material sequenced was blood. This TCR came from a girl under 18 with multiple sclerosis. The CDR3 sequence: CASSYLGVETQYF. CDR3 DNA sequence: TGTGCCAGCAGTTACCTTGGGGTGGAGACCCAGTACTTC.